Shown below are 28 T cell receptor beta chains from a single sample sequenced in a study of blood T cell repertoires in COVID-19. Generated by immunoSEQ multiplex PCR, the TCRdb table keeps only in-frame clones and is missing some. The sample lists approximately 97,000 clones, 85% seen once, with around 39% in the top ten. The material sequenced was peripheral blood. Receptor source: an elderly man with acute or convalescent COVID-19.

The chain carries TRBV19 and TRBJ2-3; 10 bases align to TRBD2. Germline trimming cut 5 bases from V and 1 base from J; bases unmatched to any gene: 15. Germline V gene sequence: CDR1 LNHDA, CDR2 SQIVND (reference sequence). This CDR3 comprises 19 residues. CDR3 DNA: TGTGCCAGTAGTCCGCCAACTAGCGGGACCATGGCAGGCACAGATACGCAGTATTTT. It is translated as CASSPPTSGTMAGTDTQYF.

J is TRBJ2-3 and V is TRBV29-1; D uncertain. Germline CDR1 SQVTM, CDR2 ANQGSEA. Trimming took 7 bases from V and 4 from J, leaving 9 bases between them. The CDR3 extends over 11 amino acids. CDR3 sequence reads: CSDGRPDTQYF. The CDR3, as DNA: TGCAGCGACGGTCGTCCAGATACGCAGTATTTT.

The V gene is TRBV5-1, the J gene TRBJ2-2, with D possibly being TRBD2 (5 bases). This CDR3 contains 14 residues. CDR1 is SGHRS, CDR2 YFSETQ, per germline. V lost 0 bases to trimming and J lost 5 bases, with 8 bases between them. Written as DNA, the CDR3 is TGCGCCAGCAGCTTGGCCTCGGGAACCGGGGAGCTGTTTTTT. As protein: CASSLASGTGELFF. Full variable domain (rest looked up from reference TRBV5-1 and TRBJ2-2): KAGVTQTPRYLIKTRGQQVTLSCSPISGHRSVSWYQQTPGQGLQFLFEYFSETQRNKGNFPGRFSGRQFSNSRSEMNVSTLELGDSALYLCASSLASGTGELFFGEGSRLTVL.

This chain links TRBV28 with TRBJ1-5, with D unresolved. Trimming left V 3 bases short and J 0 bases short, with 9 bases between. CDR1 is MDHEN, CDR2 SYDVKM, per germline. This CDR3 contains 15 residues. The CDR3 bases are TGTGCCAGCAGTTTTCACAGAACTAGCAATCAGCCCCAGCATTTT. Amino acids: CASSFHRTSNQPQHF.

The J gene is TRBJ2-6, the V gene TRBV24-1, with D possibly matching TRBD2 (5 bases). V lost 7 bases and J 2 bases, leaving 8 bases between the germline ends. The CDR3 is 14 residues long. CDR1 is KGHDR and CDR2 is SFDVKD in the germline V gene. CDR3 region: CATSDGAGANVLTF. CDR3 DNA: TGTGCCACCAGCGACGGGGCTGGGGCCAACGTCCTGACTTTC.

The V call is TRBV18, the J call TRBJ1-3; perhaps TRBD1 as D (6 bases). Between the trimmed V and J ends, which lost 3 bases and 0 bases, there was a span of 12 bases. The CDR3 spans 16 residues. Germline CDR1 reads KGHSH; CDR2 reads LQKENI. The CDR3 DNA is TGTGCCAGCTCACCCACCACAGGGCTCTCTGGAAACACCATATATTTT. Its translation: CASSPTTGLSGNTIYF.

This clone has just one count. V is TRBV6-4 and J is TRBJ2-5, with 9 bases that match TRBD1. CDR3 size: 15 residues. The germline V gene encodes CDR1 MRHNA and CDR2 SNTAGT. The V gene end was trimmed by 6 bases and the J gene end by 8 bases; junction bases not matched to a gene: 13. CDR3 nucleotide sequence: TGTGCCAGCAGGGGCAGGGACAGGGAGATGTATACCCAGTACTTC. It is translated as CASRGRDREMYTQYF.

The genes are TRBV24-1 and TRBJ1-5; D is possibly TRBD1 (5 bases). Trimming left V 4 bases short and J 4 bases short, with 10 bases between. This CDR3 has 14 residues. Germline CDR1 is KGHDR and CDR2 is SFDVKD. The CDR3 coding sequence is TGTGCCACCAGTGAACGGGACTTTAATCAGCCCCAGCATTTT. It yields the protein CATSERDFNQPQHF.

The CDR3 DNA sequence: TGTGCCAGCAGAACGCGGGACAGGGCGAATTCACCCCTCCACTTT. It is translated as CASRTRDRANSPLHF. The V and J genes are TRBV27 and TRBJ1-6; 9 nucleotides match TRBD1. V was pared by 6 bases and J by 7 bases, with 7 bases of the junction left unmatched. This CDR3 is built from 15 residues. CDR1 and CDR2 from the germline V gene are MNHEY and SMNVEV (reference sequence).

The J gene is TRBJ1-2, the V gene TRBV28; a weak D match, TRBD1 (5 bases). This CDR3 comprises 13 residues. The V end was cut by 7 bases, the J end by 8 bases, with 17 bases between. The germline CDR1 and CDR2 sequences are MDHEN and SYDVKM. In DNA form, the CDR3 reads TGTGCCAGCACCCCGGACAAATGGACGGGCTACACCTTC. It translates to CASTPDKWTGYTF.

The rearrangement links TRBV27 to TRBJ1-1; D is undetermined. Germline loops: CDR1 MNHEY, CDR2 SMNVEV (reference sequence). Trimming removed 0 bases from V and 1 base from J, with 9 bases in between. This CDR3 has 15 amino acids. This CDR3 reads CASSLSAVWNTEAFF. The CDR3 nucleotides read TGTGCCAGCAGTTTATCTGCGGTCTGGAACACTGAAGCTTTCTTT.

V and J are TRBV7-2 and TRBJ1-6, with no clear D. V lost 5 bases and J lost 2, with 7 bases in between. From germline, CDR1 is SGHTA and CDR2 FQGNSA. CDR3 size: 14 residues. CDR3 coding DNA: TGTGCCAGCAGCCCCCCCACCTATAATTCACCCCTCCACTTT. Translated: CASSPPTYNSPLHF. Based on the CDR3 plus reference TRBV7-2 and TRBJ1-6, the full variable domain is GAGVSQSPSNKVTEKGKDVELRCDPISGHTALYWYRQSLGQGLEFLIYFQGNSAPDKSGLPSDRFSAERTGGSVSTLTIQRTQQEDSAVYLCASSPPTYNSPLHFGNGTRLTVT.

The chain couples TRBV5-1 to TRBJ2-7; 14 bases match TRBD2. Germline-derived CDR1 and CDR2 are SGHRS and YFSETQ. This CDR3 is 14 amino acids long. The V and J ends lost 4 bases and 6 bases, in that order; junction bases with no gene match: 3. The CDR3 coding sequence is TGCGCCAGCAGCATGGGACTAGCGGGAGTCGAGCAGTACTTC. Encoded protein: CASSMGLAGVEQYF.

The V and J genes are TRBV6-5 and TRBJ2-5; 8 bases are shared with TRBD1. Trimming cost V 10 bases and J 5 bases; bases outside gene matches: 12. The germline V gene encodes CDR1 MNHEY and CDR2 SVGAGI. The CDR3 length is 14 residues. The CDR3 coding sequence is TGTGCCACCGAATCAGGGGGCGCCGGGGAGACCCAGTACTTC. It specifies CATESGGAGETQYF.

The chain couples TRBV19 to TRBJ1-6, with D unclear. The CDR3 has 17 residues. Germline V gene sequence: CDR1 LNHDA, CDR2 SQIVND (reference sequence). The V and J ends lost 5 bases and 7 bases respectively, with 21 bases between them. CDR3 nucleotides: TGTGCCAGTAGTCCATCCCGGACTCAAACGGTCAATTCACCCCTCCACTTT. Residues: CASSPSRTQTVNSPLHF.

The gene calls are TRBV15 and TRBJ2-7; TRBD1 matches 8 bases. V lost 1 base, J lost 3 bases, and 2 bases stayed unmatched. The germline CDR1 and CDR2 sequences are LNHNV and YYDKDF (reference sequence). This CDR3 is 14 amino acids long. CDR3 residues: CATSRGGQGYEQYF. Written as DNA, the CDR3 is TGTGCCACCAGCAGAGGAGGACAGGGCTACGAGCAGTACTTC.

This clone was seen just once. This chain uses TRBV7-3 with TRBJ2-1, with TRBD1 matching over 11 bases. J was trimmed by 4 bases and V by 4 bases; bases with no gene match: 3. Germline-derived CDR1 and CDR2 are SGHTA and FQGTGA. The CDR3 runs 15 residues. CDR3 loop: CASSSGQGAYNEQFF. DNA for the CDR3: TGTGCCAGCAGCTCCGGACAGGGGGCGTACAATGAGCAGTTCTTC.

This rearrangement joins TRBV6-5 to TRBJ2-2; a weak D match, TRBD2 (6 bases). This CDR3 has 13 amino acids. Per germline, CDR1 MNHEY and CDR2 SVGAGI. The V end was cut by 5 bases, the J end by 4 bases, with 8 bases between. CDR3 coding DNA: TGTGCCAGCAGTAGGACTACCACCGGGGAGCTGTTTTTT. This encodes CASSRTTTGELFF.

The chain links TRBV15 to TRBJ2-1, with 7 nucleotides matching TRBD2. With 5 bases clipped from V and 7 bases from J, the junction kept 8 bases outside the gene matches. The CDR3 is 14 residues long. Germline values: CDR1 LNHNV, CDR2 YYDKDF (reference sequence). CDR3 DNA: TGTGCCACCAGCCCCCTGCTGGGGGGGAATGAGCAGTTCTTC. Its protein product is CATSPLLGGNEQFF.

The V call is TRBV7-3, the J call TRBJ2-7; 8 nucleotides line up with TRBD2. Per germline, CDR1 SGHTA and CDR2 FQGTGA. Trimming removed 0 bases from V and 4 bases from J; junction bases left unmatched: 5. This CDR3 contains 15 residues. CDR3 loop: CASSLTGLGYYEQYF. Here the CDR3 DNA reads TGTGCCAGCAGCTTAACGGGACTAGGTTATTACGAGCAGTACTTC.

A single count supports this clone. The rearrangement links TRBV2 to TRBJ2-7, with D possibly TRBD2 on 5 matching bases. The V end was cut by 5 bases, the J end by 4 bases, with 21 bases between. The CDR3 totals 16 residues. The germline V gene encodes CDR1 SNHLY and CDR2 FYNNEI. The CDR3 spells CASSPLEGPMTYEQYF. The DNA for the CDR3 is TGTGCCAGCAGTCCCCTAGAGGGTCCTATGACTTACGAGCAGTACTTC.

The V and J genes are TRBV28 and TRBJ1-2; 7 bases map to TRBD1. Germline CDR1 is MDHEN and CDR2 is SYDVKM. The CDR3 length is 18 residues. The junction had 13 bases not matched to a gene; V was cut back by 1 base and J by 2 bases. This CDR3 is CASSLSLGAGGSNYGYTF. The DNA of the CDR3 is TGTGCCAGCAGTTTATCACTTGGAGCAGGGGGATCAAACTATGGCTACACCTTC.

The J gene is TRBJ1-6, the V gene TRBV19, with 10 nucleotides matching TRBD1. Unmatched junction bases numbered 5, after V lost 5 bases and J lost 7 bases. Germline V gene sequence: CDR1 LNHDA, CDR2 SQIVND (reference sequence). CDR3 length: 15 residues. The CDR3 loop is CASSSRTGGNSPLHF. CDR3 DNA sequence: TGTGCCAGTAGTTCTCGGACAGGGGGAAATTCACCCCTCCACTTT.

The rearrangement links TRBV19 to TRBJ2-7; 11 nucleotides line up with TRBD2. The V gene's germline CDR1 is LNHDA and CDR2 SQIVND (reference sequence). V gave up 5 bases and J gave up 2 bases; unmatched junction bases: 8. The length of the CDR3 is 16 residues. The CDR3 is CASSPTGTSGAYEQYF. In nucleotides, the CDR3 is TGTGCCAGTAGTCCTACCGGGACTAGCGGTGCCTACGAGCAGTACTTC.

The chain employs TRBV3-1 (or the pseudogene TRBV3-2) and TRBJ2-1; 11 bases are shared with TRBD2. Germline loops: CDR1 LGHDT, CDR2 YNNKEL (reference sequence). The V segment lost 1 base and the J segment 7 bases; nucleotides outside the gene matches: 6. The CDR3 contains 16 residues. The CDR3 region has the DNA TGTGCCAGCAGCCAAGCCGGGACTAGCGGCTCAAATGAGCAGTTCTTC. Translated, it gives CASSQAGTSGSNEQFF.

V and J are TRBV28 and TRBJ2-3, with TRBD2 matching over 7 bases. Trimming at V came to 6 bases and at J to 2 bases, leaving 8 bases not matched to a gene. This CDR3 comprises 15 residues. The germline V gene has CDR1 MDHEN and CDR2 SYDVKM. CDR3 loop: CASSSRQRDTDTQYF. As DNA, the CDR3 is TGTGCCAGCAGCTCCCGCCAGCGGGACACAGATACGCAGTATTTT. Full variable domain (remainder filled in from reference TRBV28 and TRBJ2-3): DVKVTQSSRYLVKRTGEKVFLECVQDMDHENMFWYRQDPGLGLRLIYFSYDVKMKEKGDIPEGYSVSREKKERFSLILESASTNQTSMYLCASSSRQRDTDTQYFGPGTRLTVL.

The chain carries TRBV24-1 and TRBJ1-5; 7 bases are shared with TRBD1. The J segment lost 5 bases and the V segment lost 7 bases, leaving 7 bases of the junction unmatched. The germline CDR1 and CDR2 sequences are KGHDR and SFDVKD. The CDR3 consists of 14 residues. The CDR3 bases are TGTGCCACCAGATGGGACAGTTTCCATCAGCCCCAGCATTTT. Translation gives CATRWDSFHQPQHF.

This clone has more than one count but fewer than ten. This chain links TRBV27 with TRBJ2-7; D is uncertain. CDR1 is MNHEY, CDR2 SMNVEV, per germline (reference sequence). Trimming cost V 6 bases and J 5 bases, with 14 bases left between them. There are 13 residues in the CDR3. This chain's CDR3 is CASRPTTANEQYF. The CDR3 DNA follows: TGTGCCAGCAGACCAACTACTGCGAACGAGCAGTACTTC.